The 10 T cell receptor beta chains below come from one sample, sequenced in a study of T cell clonality in common variable immunodeficiency. Study-level findings and limits: Fewer deletions and N-nucleotide insertions were reportedly seen in common variable immunodeficiency TCR beta sequences.

These receptors lack a known antigen. The repertoire was sequenced with immunoSEQ multiplex PCR; TCRdb's copy has only in-frame clones and lacks some. The sample is made up of about 34,000 clones, none counted only once. The sequencing sample was made of peripheral blood mononuclear cells. These TCRs come from a human donor with common variable immunodeficiency.

This clone was found many times. The read terminates 3 residues ahead of where the CDR3 ends, so the germline J gene completes it. The rearrangement links TRBV19 to TRBJ2-4; possible D gene TRBD2, 6 bases. This CDR3 region has 14 residues. Germline assignment: CDR1 LNHDA and CDR2 SQIVND (reference sequence). Trimming stripped 5 bases from V and 3 bases from J, with 11 bases between. CDR3 DNA (partial): TGTGCCAGTAGTCTCTGGAGGGGCAAAAACATT. Its protein is CASSLWRGKNI. The CDR3, in full, reads CASSLWRGKNIQYF. The variable domain in full, with the rest retrieved from reference TRBV19 and TRBJ2-4, is DGGITQSPKYLFRKEGQNVTLSCEQNLNHDAMYWYRQDPGQGLRLIYYSQIVNDFQKGDIAEGYSVSREKKESFPLTVTSAQKNPTAFYLCASSLWRGKNIQYFGAGTRLSVL.

As for this clone: The CDR3 goes on 3 residues after the read ends, and that part is filled in from the germline J gene. The genes are TRBV18 and TRBJ2-7, with TRBD2 matching 10 bases. V shed 3 bases and J 5 bases; nucleotides not matched to a gene: 7. CDR3 size: 15 residues. Per germline, CDR1 KGHSH and CDR2 LQKENI. The CDR3 here is CASSPRSGRVHEQYF. The CDR3 bases that were read are TGTGCCAGCTCACCTAGGAGCGGGAGGGTCCACGAG.

The DNA read from the CDR3 is TGTGCCAGTAGTATTTTCGGGTCGGCTTCAGAGACC. Protein: CASSIFGSASET. The entire CDR3 protein reads CASSIFGSASETQYF. This sequence joins TRBV19 and TRBJ2-5; no clear D. The read falls 3 residues short of the CDR3 end, and the missing part is taken from the germline J gene. V lost 3 bases to trimming and J lost 4 bases, with 15 bases between them. Germline lookup yields CDR1 LNHDA and CDR2 SQIVND (reference sequence). The CDR3 has 15 residues.

There are a few counts of this clone. The CDR3 goes on 3 residues after the read ends, and that part is filled in from the germline J gene. The chain employs TRBV18 and TRBJ2-3; D is perhaps TRBD1 (5 bases). Trimming cost V 3 bases and J 0 bases, with 19 bases left between them. The CDR3 contains 18 residues. CDR1 KGHSH and CDR2 LQKENI come from the germline V gene. The chain's CDR3 is CASSPLRQGITSTDTQYF. Incomplete CDR3 DNA: TGTGCCAGCTCACCCCTACGGCAGGGCATTACTAGCACAGATACG.

This clone was seen at least ten times. Coverage ceases 3 residues before the CDR3 finishes, and the germline J gene fills in the end. The chain couples TRBV15 to TRBJ2-1; D unresolved. V lost 2 bases to trimming and J lost 8 bases, with 4 bases between them. This CDR3 has 11 amino acids. Germline assignment: CDR1 LNHNV and CDR2 YYDKDF (reference sequence). The CDR3 DNA, read in part, is TGTGCCACCAGCAGAAGCGATGAG. Its protein is CATSRSDE. The entire CDR3 protein reads CATSRSDEQFF.

This clone was seen ten or more times. The missing CDR3 end, 3 residues past where the read stops, is filled in from the germline J gene. The gene calls are TRBV11-2 and TRBJ1-2, with 7 bases fitting TRBD1. With V trimmed by 5 bases and J by 4 bases, 10 bases remained unmatched. Germline-derived CDR1 and CDR2 are SGHAT and FQNNGV. The CDR3 covers 15 residues. The sequenced CDR3 bases are TGTGCCAGCAGCGCCCGGGACAGTGGACGCTATGGC. Translating it yields CASSARDSGRYG. The entire CDR3 protein is CASSARDSGRYGYTF.

A note on this clone: The CDR3 is cut off 3 residues early in the read; its end comes from the germline J gene. The gene calls are TRBV18 and TRBJ2-1; D is uncertain. The CDR3 has 12 amino acids. Trimming cost V 4 bases and J 6 bases, with 7 bases left between them. Germline V gene data show CDR1 as KGHSH and CDR2 as LQKENI. The CDR3 sequence is CASSRGTNEQFF. The covered CDR3 bases are TGTGCCAGCTCACGAGGTACCAATGAG.

As to this clone: The read is 3 residues too short to cover the CDR3 end, so that end is filled in from the germline J gene. This chain links TRBV30 with TRBJ1-6; 7 bases agree with TRBD1. This CDR3 is 15 amino acids long. V lost 5 bases and J lost 0; bases outside the gene matches: 4. Germline CDR1 and CDR2: GTSNPN and SVGIG (reference sequence). CDR3 DNA (partial): TGTGCCTGGCGGGACAGCAGCTCCTATAATTCACCC. Amino acid sequence: CAWRDSSSYNSP. The full CDR3 reads CAWRDSSSYNSPLHF.

In its sample, this clone was seen many times. The read ends 3 residues before the CDR3 terminus; that terminus is restored from the germline J gene. The chain joins TRBV20-1 to TRBJ2-3, with 7 bases fitting TRBD2. CDR3 length equals 14 residues. With 2 bases clipped from V and 3 bases from J, the junction kept 5 bases outside the gene matches. CDR1 is DFQATT and CDR2 is SNEGSKA in the germline V gene (reference sequence). Partial CDR3 DNA: TGCAGTGCTAGAAGAGCGGGAACTACAGATACG. Translation gives CSARRAGTTDT. The CDR3 in its entirety is CSARRAGTTDTQYF.

Only a few counts were recorded for this clone. The CDR3 bases that were read are TGTGCCAGCAGCCTGCTAGGGGCCTACGAG. It yields the protein CASSLLGAYE. The full CDR3 protein is CASSLLGAYEQYF. V usage is TRBV7-9 and J usage is TRBJ2-7; perhaps TRBD1 as D (5 bases). The CDR3 end lies 3 residues beyond the end of the read and is filled in from the germline J gene. The CDR3 spans 13 residues. With 5 bases removed from V and 2 bases from J, the gap between germline ends came to 10 bases. Per germline, CDR1 SEHNR and CDR2 FQNEAQ (reference sequence).